This T cell receptor (beta chain) was captured by sequencing in a study of T cell changes during pregnancy in multiple sclerosis. Clones were sequenced by immunoSEQ multiplex PCR, and TCRdb holds only the in-frame ones, with some missing. The sample consists of approximately 50,000 clones, 90% of them appearing once. There are 15 residues in the CDR3. Germline V gene data show CDR1 as SQVTM and CDR2 as ANQGSEA. V dropped 5 bases and J dropped 2; count of bases not matched to a gene: 8. The receptor was derived from a female donor in good health, enrolled as a control in a pregnancy study. The sequencing used peripheral blood, collected in the third trimester of pregnancy. V is TRBV29-1 and J is TRBJ1-4; the match to TRBD1 covers 7 bases. The CDR3 coding sequence is TGCAGCGTTCAAACAGGGGTTAGTACTAATGAAAAACTGTTTTTT. This translates into CSVQTGVSTNEKLFF.